These 3 T cell receptor beta chains originate from one sample sequenced in a study of shared clonotypes between healthy human individuals (dated by TCRdb to the early 2020s). The library was made by the immunoSEQ multiplex PCR assay. TCRdb retrieved this table from immuneACCESS and kept in-frame rearrangements only. Not all clones are present; in checked studies, unresolved V genes account for under half, and no reason is known for the remainder. In this sample the table shows 170,000 or so clones, approximately 62% of which occur a single time. 8% to 13% of the sample goes to the ten largest clones. The specimen was memory CD4+ T cells sorted from blood. The meaning of the sample's cell subset or site label: CD45RA-negative fraction. The source of these receptors is a man aged 25-45 years in good health.

V and J are TRBV27 and TRBJ1-1, with D unresolved. CDR1 is MNHEY and CDR2 is SMNVEV in the germline V gene (reference sequence). This CDR3 comprises 14 residues. V was clipped by 4 bases and J by 4 bases, with 13 bases between them. Here the CDR3 reads CASSSAGRSTEAFF. In DNA form, the CDR3 reads TGTGCCAGCAGTTCGGCGGGGAGGAGCACTGAAGCTTTCTTT.

The chain links TRBV9 to TRBJ2-5; a possible D gene is TRBD1 (5 bases). This CDR3 has 15 amino acids. Germline loops: CDR1 SGDLS, CDR2 YYNGEE. V gave up 0 bases and J gave up 2 bases, with 11 bases separating them. The CDR3 is CASSVGGYRQETQYF. The DNA for the CDR3 is TGTGCCAGCAGCGTAGGGGGCTACCGACAAGAGACCCAGTACTTC.

A single count supports this clone. The chain uses TRBV19 and TRBJ2-7, with 10 bases aligning to TRBD1. There are 16 residues in the CDR3. V shed 7 bases, J shed 4 bases, and the junction held 13 bases outside the gene matches. Germline assignment: CDR1 LNHDA and CDR2 SQIVND (reference sequence). In DNA form, the CDR3 reads TGTGCCAGTACCCCGTCCCCGGGACAGGGGTTATACGAGCAGTACTTC. It is translated as CASTPSPGQGLYEQYF.